Below are 28 T cell receptor beta chains sequenced from a single sample in a study of radiation and T cells in renal cell carcinoma (dated by TCRdb to the early 2020s). Libraries were built with the immunoSEQ multiplex PCR assay. TCRdb carries this immuneACCESS record with in-frame sequences only. Its versions omit some clonotypes, under half of them owing to an unresolved V gene in the studies checked, with the rest unexplained. The sample records roughly 78,000 clones, 82% of which are singletons. The leading ten clones occupy 5.8% of the sample. The intended sense of this specimen's time point label: blood 2 weeks post-SBRT. The treatment or condition label corresponds to: 15 Gy SBRT to primary tumor, nephrectomy 4 weeks later. The sample consisted of blood, taken from a patient whose treatment included radiotherapy and nephrectomy. The origin of the receptors is a man between 60 and 70 years old with renal cell carcinoma.

The CDR3 loop is CASSSLMGGTSGTPETQYF. The CDR3 DNA reads TGTGCCAGCAGTTCCCTTATGGGGGGGACTAGCGGGACCCCAGAGACCCAGTACTTC. The V and J genes are TRBV28 and TRBJ2-5; 13 bases fit TRBD2. After removal of 4 bases from V and 4 bases from J, the junction contained 15 bases not matched to a gene. CDR1 is MDHEN, CDR2 SYDVKM, per germline. The CDR3 length is 19 residues. Using reference TRBV28 and TRBJ2-5 for the parts outside the CDR3, the full variable domain is DVKVTQSSRYLVKRTGEKVFLECVQDMDHENMFWYRQDPGLGLRLIYFSYDVKMKEKGDIPEGYSVSREKKERFSLILESASTNQTSMYLCASSSLMGGTSGTPETQYFGPGTRLLVL.

This sequence joins TRBV15 and TRBJ2-7, with D maybe TRBD2 (5 bases). The V end was cut by 1 base, the J end by 4 bases, with 11 bases between. From germline, CDR1 is LNHNV and CDR2 YYDKDF (reference sequence). This CDR3 is built from 14 residues. This CDR3 reads CATSRVGPGYEQYF. DNA of the CDR3: TGTGCCACCAGCAGAGTCGGGCCGGGATACGAGCAGTACTTC.

The J gene is TRBJ1-4, the V gene TRBV25-1; TRBD1 matches at 8 bases. This CDR3 has 12 amino acids. The germline V gene encodes CDR1 MGHDK and CDR2 SYGVNS. Trimming took 11 bases from V and 5 from J; bases not matched to a gene: 4. CDR3 in DNA: TGTGCCTGCCGACAGGGGAATGAAAAACTGTTTTTT. It codes for CACRQGNEKLFF.

The chain uses TRBV6-5 and TRBJ1-2; 8 bases fit TRBD1. V shed 2 bases, J shed 3 bases, and the junction held 5 bases outside the gene matches. CDR1 is MNHEY, CDR2 SVGAGI, per germline. This CDR3 spans 15 amino acids. The CDR3 nucleotides read TGTGCCAGCAGTTACCGGGCAGGGGGCTACTATGGCTACACCTTC. Its translation is CASSYRAGGYYGYTF.

V and J are TRBV5-4 and TRBJ2-1; D is uncertain. CDR1 and CDR2 from the germline V gene are SGHNT and YYREEE (reference sequence). This CDR3 spans 14 amino acids. Between the trimmed V and J ends, which lost 1 base and 1 base, there was a span of 6 bases. CDR3 sequence: CASSLSSSYNEQFF. CDR3 DNA: TGTGCCAGCAGCTTGAGCTCGTCCTACAATGAGCAGTTCTTC.

The chain uses TRBV10-3 and TRBJ1-5; 9 positions agree with TRBD1. Germline V gives CDR1 ENHRY, CDR2 SYGVKD. The CDR3 contains 13 residues. With 4 bases clipped from V and 5 bases from J, the junction kept 0 bases outside the gene matches. In DNA, the CDR3 is TGTGCCATCAGTGGACAGGGGGATCAGCCCCAGCATTTT. Translating it yields CAISGQGDQPQHF.

J is TRBJ2-5 and V is TRBV4-2; no definite D call. There are 11 residues in the CDR3. Trimming removed 5 bases from V and 3 bases from J, with 4 bases in between. CDR1 is LGHNA and CDR2 is YNFKEQ in the germline V gene. The CDR3 here is CASSYEETQYF. CDR3 DNA sequence: TGTGCCAGCAGCTACGAAGAGACCCAGTACTTC.

The DNA for the CDR3 is TGTGCCAGCAGCCCCTCCCCCGGGACTAGCGGGAGTAATGAGCAGTTCTTC. Its protein is CASSPSPGTSGSNEQFF. J is TRBJ2-1 and V is TRBV7-9; 14 bases are a match to TRBD2. Per the germline V gene, CDR1 is SEHNR and CDR2 is FQNEAQ (reference sequence). Trimming removed 5 bases from V and 7 bases from J; junction bases left unmatched: 10. This CDR3 has 17 amino acids.

V gene TRBV30 combines with J gene TRBJ2-3; the D gene is possibly TRBD1 (7 bases). The CDR3 loop spans 16 amino acids. Per the germline V gene, CDR1 is GTSNPN and CDR2 is SVGIG (reference sequence). V was clipped by 0 bases and J by 6 bases, with 19 bases between them. CDR3 bases: TGTGCCTGGAGTGTACTCAGGGGGGCCCGCGGGGATACGCAGTATTTT. Encoded protein: CAWSVLRGARGDTQYF. Full variable domain (outside the CDR3, taken from reference TRBV30 and TRBJ2-3): SQTIHQWPATLVQPVGSPLSLECTVEGTSNPNLYWYRQAAGRGLQLLFYSVGIGQISSEVPQNLSASRPQDRQFILSSKKLLLSDSGFYLCAWSVLRGARGDTQYFGPGTRLTVL.

The V gene is TRBV9, the J gene TRBJ2-5; possibly TRBD1 or TRBD2 for D (5 bases each). Germline CDR1 is SGDLS and CDR2 is YYNGEE. V was trimmed by 3 bases and J by 1 base, leaving 13 bases between them. The CDR3 loop spans 15 amino acids. The CDR3 here is CASSATPGPQETQYF. The CDR3 DNA follows: TGTGCCAGCAGCGCCACTCCGGGACCCCAAGAGACCCAGTACTTC.

The rearrangement joins TRBV7-2 to TRBJ1-6; the D is unclear. Germline V gene lookup returns CDR1 SGHTA and CDR2 FQGNSA. The CDR3 totals 12 residues. V lost 5 bases, J lost 10 bases, and 9 bases lay in between. The CDR3 DNA reads TGTGCCAGCAGCCTTGACATGTCACCCCTCCACTTT. It codes for CASSLDMSPLHF.

This rearrangement joins TRBV2 to TRBJ1-5; D call uncertain. Per germline, CDR1 SNHLY and CDR2 FYNNEI. The CDR3 extends over 15 amino acids. Trimming pared 7 bases from V and 0 bases from J, leaving 13 bases between. CDR3 loop: CASTKAAHSNQPQHF. The CDR3 region has the DNA TGTGCCAGCACTAAAGCGGCCCATAGCAATCAGCCCCAGCATTTT.

This chain connects TRBV2 to TRBJ1-2; 8 bases align to TRBD1. This CDR3 is built from 15 residues. CDR1 and CDR2 from the germline V gene are SNHLY and FYNNEI. Germline trimming cut 5 bases from V and 4 bases from J; bases unmatched to any gene: 9. The CDR3 region is CASSRSEGQVYGYTF. Written as DNA, the CDR3 is TGTGCCAGCAGTAGGTCGGAGGGACAGGTCTATGGCTACACCTTC.

The CDR3 protein is CASSDRGTYFEDQPQHF. As DNA, the CDR3 is TGTGCCAGCAGTGACAGGGGTACTTATTTTGAGGATCAGCCCCAGCATTTT. The chain carries TRBV6-1 and TRBJ1-5; TRBD1 is a possible D gene (6 bases). Trimming took 3 bases from V and 5 from J, leaving 20 bases between them. The CDR3 has 17 amino acids. CDR1 is MNHNS and CDR2 is SASEGT in the germline V gene.

This clone has just a few counts. The rearrangement links TRBV30 to TRBJ1-1; D is uncertain. V shed 2 bases and J shed 0 bases, with 7 bases lying between them. CDR3 length equals 13 residues. CDR1 is GTSNPN and CDR2 is SVGIG in the germline V gene (reference sequence). CDR3: CAWSSTLNTEAFF. The CDR3 DNA sequence: TGTGCCTGGAGTTCTACCCTGAACACTGAAGCTTTCTTT. Full variable domain (outside the CDR3, taken from reference TRBV30 and TRBJ1-1): SQTIHQWPATLVQPVGSPLSLECTVEGTSNPNLYWYRQAAGRGLQLLFYSVGIGQISSEVPQNLSASRPQDRQFILSSKKLLLSDSGFYLCAWSSTLNTEAFFGQGTRLTVV.

This chain links TRBV5-6 with TRBJ2-1, with D maybe TRBD2 (5 bases). The V gene lost 3 bases and the J gene lost 10 bases, with 11 bases spanning the gap. The CDR3 is 12 amino acids. Germline CDR1 and CDR2: SGHDT and YYEEEE. The DNA of the CDR3 is TGTGCCAGCAGCTGGAAGGAGGCGGAGCAGTTCTTC. Protein sequence: CASSWKEAEQFF. Full variable domain (missing parts from reference TRBV5-6 and TRBJ2-1): DAGVTQSPTHLIKTRGQQVTLRCSPKSGHDTVSWYQQALGQGPQFIFQYYEEEERQRGNFPDRFSGHQFPNYSSELNVNALLLGDSALYLCASSWKEAEQFFGPGTRLTVL.

The chain couples TRBV7-2 to TRBJ2-5; maybe TRBD2 (7 bases). V shed 5 bases and J shed 5 bases, with 12 bases lying between them. CDR1 and CDR2 (germline): SGHTA, FQGNSA. CDR3 length: 13 residues. CDR3 in amino acids: CASSRGGGETQYF. CDR3 in DNA: TGTGCCAGCAGCCGAGGGGGAGGGGAGACCCAGTACTTC.

This chain joins TRBV10-1 and TRBJ2-5; 7 bases fit TRBD1. From germline, CDR1 is WNHNN and CDR2 SYGVQD (reference sequence). The CDR3 is made up of 17 amino acids. V lost 7 bases to trimming and J lost 0 bases; unmatched junction nucleotides: 14. As DNA, the CDR3 is TGCGCCAGCAAGGAGTGGACCGGGACAGTCCACCAAGAGACCCAGTACTTC. This translates into CASKEWTGTVHQETQYF.

The J gene is TRBJ2-3, the V gene TRBV30, with D unclear. The CDR3 length is 16 residues. V was trimmed by 1 base and J by 0 bases, leaving 14 bases between them. Per the germline V gene, CDR1 is GTSNPN and CDR2 is SVGIG (reference sequence). The CDR3 DNA reads as TGTGCCTGGAGTGCAAGGGTCAGCACTAGCACAGATACGCAGTATTTT. Encoded protein: CAWSARVSTSTDTQYF.

The chain carries TRBV7-2 and TRBJ2-7; D is ambiguous. The germline V and J ends were trimmed by 3 bases and 2 bases, with 11 bases remaining between them. The CDR3 is 14 amino acids. CDR1 SGHTA and CDR2 FQGNSA come from the germline V gene. CDR3 sequence (DNA): TGTGCCAGCAGCTTTCGGGTCGAGCCCTACGAGCAGTACTTC. It codes for CASSFRVEPYEQYF. The full variable domain, rest sourced from reference TRBV7-2 and TRBJ2-7, is GAGVSQSPSNKVTEKGKDVELRCDPISGHTALYWYRQSLGQGLEFLIYFQGNSAPDKSGLPSDRFSAERTGGSVSTLTIQRTQQEDSAVYLCASSFRVEPYEQYFGPGTRLTVT.

The V and J genes are TRBV5-6 and TRBJ2-7, with 8 bases fitting TRBD1. Germline V gene sequence: CDR1 SGHDT, CDR2 YYEEEE. V was clipped by 4 bases and J by 1 base; unmatched bases: 7. CDR3 length equals 15 residues. CDR3 protein: CASSTRDRLSYEQYF. CDR3 nucleotide sequence: TGTGCCAGCAGCACCCGGGACAGGTTATCCTACGAGCAGTACTTC.

This chain joins TRBV11-3 and TRBJ2-1; the D is unclear. Germline V gives CDR1 SGHNT, CDR2 YENEEA. The CDR3 is 15 amino acids. V was cut by 4 bases and J by 9 bases, with 19 bases left in between. The CDR3 sequence is CASSSLGPVESEQFF. CDR3 bases: TGTGCCAGCAGCTCTTTGGGCCCTGTCGAAAGTGAGCAGTTCTTC.

V gene TRBV18 combines with J gene TRBJ2-3; D is unclear. Germline V gene sequence: CDR1 KGHSH, CDR2 LQKENI. V was pared by 2 bases and J by 2 bases, with 8 bases between. The CDR3 length is 14 residues. CDR3 protein: CASSPDRPTDTQYF. CDR3 sequence (DNA): TGTGCCAGCTCACCAGATCGACCCACAGATACGCAGTATTTT.

This clone turned up a few times. V is TRBV7-3 and J is TRBJ1-1, with 7 bases matching TRBD1. Germline V CDR1 and CDR2: SGHTA, FQGTGA. CDR3 size: 13 residues. V lost 5 bases to trimming and J lost 5 bases; unmatched junction nucleotides: 5. In nucleotides, the CDR3 is TGTGCCAGCAGCGCCCAGACAGGGACTGAAGCTTTCTTT. As protein: CASSAQTGTEAFF.

This chain joins TRBV7-9 and TRBJ2-5, with D perhaps TRBD1 (6 bases). Gene TRBJ2-7 matches the end of the DNA better, so the J call may be wrong. This CDR3 has 15 residues. Germline lookup yields CDR1 SEHNR and CDR2 FQNEAQ (reference sequence). Here the CDR3 reads CASSLALAGAYEQYF. The CDR3 coding sequence is TGTGCCAGCAGCTTAGCGTTGGCAGGGGCCTACGAGCAGTACTTC.

The genes are TRBV18 and TRBJ1-1; perhaps TRBD1 as D (6 bases). Trimming cost V 2 bases and J 0 bases, with 13 bases left between them. Germline-derived CDR1 and CDR2 are KGHSH and LQKENI. The CDR3 length is 16 residues. The CDR3 coding sequence is TGTGCCAGCTCACCATCGATGGACAGTATGAACACTGAAGCTTTCTTT. Translating it yields CASSPSMDSMNTEAFF. The full variable domain, in which reference TRBV18 and TRBJ1-1 provide the parts outside the CDR3, is NAGVMQNPRHLVRRRGQEARLRCSPMKGHSHVYWYRQLPEEGLKFMVYLQKENIIDESGMPKERFSAEFPKEGPSILRIQQVVRGDSAAYFCASSPSMDSMNTEAFFGQGTRLTVV.

This clone was found a few times. This rearrangement joins TRBV15 to TRBJ1-5, with D unclear. The germline V gene encodes CDR1 LNHNV and CDR2 YYDKDF (reference sequence). Trimming shortened V by 1 base and J by 4 bases, and 8 bases separated the two germline ends. This CDR3 region has 14 residues. CDR3 residues: CATSRGASNQPQHF. CDR3 nucleotides: TGTGCCACCAGCAGAGGGGCATCGAATCAGCCCCAGCATTTT.

This rearrangement joins TRBV11-2 to TRBJ2-5; D tentatively fits TRBD1 or TRBD2 (5 bases each). The V end lost 5 bases, the J end lost 3 bases, and 13 bases lay between the germline ends. This CDR3 has 14 amino acids. Germline CDR1 and CDR2: SGHAT and FQNNGV. CDR3 amino acids: CASSQGTGEETQYF. The CDR3 DNA follows: TGTGCCAGCAGCCAAGGGACCGGGGAAGAGACCCAGTACTTC.